The present T cell receptor beta chain was sequenced within a study of response to subunit inactivated influenza vaccine. There are a few counts of this clonotype. TCRdb reprocessed the RT-PCR reads via MiXCR and lists one record per CDR3 protein. Here the sample spans over 300,000 distinct CDR3 sequences, roughly a fifth being singletons. V lost 7 bases, J lost 1 base, and 11 bases lay in between. The length of the CDR3 is 14 residues. Germline CDR1 and CDR2: LNHDA and SQIVND (reference sequence). The source material was PBMCs from blood, sampled about 20 months after vaccination. This sequence was found in a man aged 45 to 75 who received an inactivated influenza vaccine. The gene calls are TRBV19 and TRBJ1-5; D is ambiguous. The CDR3 DNA reads TGTGCCAGTACTGGGATGTGGAGCAATCAGCCCCAGCATTTT. Amino acids: CASTGMWSNQPQHF. Supplemented by reference TRBV19 and TRBJ1-5, the full variable domain reads DGGITQSPKYLFRKEGQNVTLSCEQNLNHDAMYWYRQDPGQGLRLIYYSQIVNDFQKGDIAEGYSVSREKKESFPLTVTSAQKNPTAFYLCASTGMWSNQPQHFGDGTRLSIL.